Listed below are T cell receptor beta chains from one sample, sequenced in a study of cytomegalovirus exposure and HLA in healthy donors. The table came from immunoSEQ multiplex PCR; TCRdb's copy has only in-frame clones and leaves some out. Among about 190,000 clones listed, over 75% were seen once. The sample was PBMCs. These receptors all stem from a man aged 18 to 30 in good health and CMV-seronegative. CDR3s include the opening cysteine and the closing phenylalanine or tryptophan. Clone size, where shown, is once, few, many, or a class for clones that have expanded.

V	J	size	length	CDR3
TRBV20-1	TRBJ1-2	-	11	CSARTRDGYTF
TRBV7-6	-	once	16	CASSLGPSGQGFEQYF
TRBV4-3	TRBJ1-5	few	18	CASSHHLRTEESNQPQHF
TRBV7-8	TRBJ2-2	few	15	CASSLGRGRTGELFF
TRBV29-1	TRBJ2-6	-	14	CSVAGAGGANVLTF
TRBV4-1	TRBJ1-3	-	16	CASSQGQGAGGNTIYF
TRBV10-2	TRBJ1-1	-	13	CASSSQGGTEAFF
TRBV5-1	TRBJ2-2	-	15	CASRILAENTGELFF
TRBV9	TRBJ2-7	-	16	CASSRGVGAVSYEQYF
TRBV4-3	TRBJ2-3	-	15	CASSQEGGAGDTQYF
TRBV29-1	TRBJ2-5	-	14	CSVAGGPSQETQYF
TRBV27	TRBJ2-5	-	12	CASGEIRETQYF
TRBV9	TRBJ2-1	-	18	CASSVGNHRGGLDNEQFF
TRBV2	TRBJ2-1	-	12	CASSVLDTEQFF
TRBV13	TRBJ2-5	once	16	CASSLVFSGSAETQYF
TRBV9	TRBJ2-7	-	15	CASSVEHRGPYEQYF
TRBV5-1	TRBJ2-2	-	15	CASRTGTGNTGELFF
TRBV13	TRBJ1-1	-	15	CASSPGLRENTEAFF
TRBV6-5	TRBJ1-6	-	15	CASSLLRDSNSPLHF
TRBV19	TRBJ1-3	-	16	CASSHTGGSSGNTIYF
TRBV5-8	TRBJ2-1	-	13	CASRGTSRDEQFF
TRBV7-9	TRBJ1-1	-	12	CASNKGAGEAFF
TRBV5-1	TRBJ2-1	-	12	CASSPDYNEQFF
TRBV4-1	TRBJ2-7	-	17	CASSQIGGGSRTYEQYF
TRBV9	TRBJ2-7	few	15	CASSPRQGGGNEQYF
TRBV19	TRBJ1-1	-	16	CASSIDHRSMNTEAFF
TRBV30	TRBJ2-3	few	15	CAWDPGQGQPDTQYF
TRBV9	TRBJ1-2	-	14	CASSIGTANYGYTF
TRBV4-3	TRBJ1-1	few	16	CASSQDRGYRNTEAFF